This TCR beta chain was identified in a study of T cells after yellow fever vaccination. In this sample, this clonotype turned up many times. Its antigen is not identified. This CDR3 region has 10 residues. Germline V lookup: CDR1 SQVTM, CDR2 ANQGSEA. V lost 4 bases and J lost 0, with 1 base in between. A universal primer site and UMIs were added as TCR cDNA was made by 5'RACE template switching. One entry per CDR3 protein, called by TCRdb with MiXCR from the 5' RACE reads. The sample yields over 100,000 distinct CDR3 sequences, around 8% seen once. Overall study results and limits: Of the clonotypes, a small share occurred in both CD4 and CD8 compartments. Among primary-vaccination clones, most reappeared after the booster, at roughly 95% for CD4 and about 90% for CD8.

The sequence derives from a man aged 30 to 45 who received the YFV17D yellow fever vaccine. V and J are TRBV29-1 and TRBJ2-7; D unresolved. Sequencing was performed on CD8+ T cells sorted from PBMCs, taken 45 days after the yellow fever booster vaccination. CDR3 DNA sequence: TGCAGCGTTGTCTCCTACGAGCAGTACTTC. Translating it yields CSVVSYEQYF.